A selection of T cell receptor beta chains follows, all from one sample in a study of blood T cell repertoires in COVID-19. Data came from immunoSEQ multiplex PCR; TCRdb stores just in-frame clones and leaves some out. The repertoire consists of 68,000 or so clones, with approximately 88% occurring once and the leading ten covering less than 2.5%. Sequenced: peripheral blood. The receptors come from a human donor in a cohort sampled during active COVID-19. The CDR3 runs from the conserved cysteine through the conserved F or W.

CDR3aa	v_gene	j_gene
CASSFPGQGTYEQYF	TRBV28	TRBJ2-7
CASSESQGTGELFF	TRBV10-1	TRBJ2-2
CASSSPPAGGNTGELFF	TRBV9	TRBJ2-2
CSVARGETQYF	TRBV29-1	TRBJ2-5
CASSLGRAETLHF	TRBV7-9	TRBJ1-6
CASSPQGQIYGYTF	TRBV27	TRBJ1-2
CASSFGTSGRDEQFF	TRBV5-1	TRBJ2-1
CASSLARGPFYEQFF	TRBV5-6	TRBJ2-1
CASSQRTLREGNTIYF	TRBV14	TRBJ1-3
CASSYGHSYEQYF	TRBV28	TRBJ2-7
CASRPWRGQGVIGANVLTF	TRBV5-1	TRBJ2-6
CASSLLTFLRDSVMNTEAFF	TRBV28	TRBJ1-1
CASSLRTGGNEQFF	TRBV5-1	TRBJ2-1
CASSFRGERAEAFF	TRBV28	TRBJ1-1
CASSSLAGGETQYF	TRBV7-3	TRBJ2-5
CASSLRTGGNSPLHF	TRBV7-2	TRBJ1-6
CASSQRQGGNTIYF	TRBV7-9	TRBJ1-3
CAWSASGRTQYF	TRBV30	.
CASRGQGMIGELFF	TRBV2	TRBJ2-2
CASSKYRAGGPTNNEQFF	TRBV21-1	TRBJ2-1
CASSLEGPMNTGELFF	TRBV5-1	TRBJ2-2
CASSLFSGTGANVLTF	TRBV5-6	TRBJ2-6
CASSTPGVETQYF	TRBV19	TRBJ2-5
CASSQGRTGVDNSPLHF	TRBV4-1	TRBJ1-6
CASRKQIGGGNTIYF	TRBV6-5	TRBJ1-3
CASSRGDRGSGNTIYF	TRBV3-1/TRBV3-2	TRBJ1-3
CASSFRLAGAETQYF	TRBV11-2	TRBJ2-5
CASVLSAGGQETQYF	TRBV5-1	TRBJ2-5
CASSRLAGSYEQYF	TRBV7-9	TRBJ2-7
CASSIVGAVVNYGYTF	TRBV19	TRBJ1-2
CASSPRDREAFF	TRBV9	TRBJ1-1
CASTEGAGNQPQHF	TRBV19	TRBJ1-5
CASSQQGTTHYGYTF	TRBV4-1	TRBJ1-2
CASSYWARSSYNEQFF	TRBV6-5	TRBJ2-1
CASSPNRFNEKLFF	TRBV18	TRBJ1-4
CASSDSLAGEAEQFF	TRBV25-1	TRBJ2-1
CASSSRVNTHHPMNTESFF	TRBV5-6	TRBJ1-1
CASSPRRTGSTGELFF	TRBV28	TRBJ2-2
CATFEGSYEQYF	TRBV28	TRBJ2-7
CASSPRGTGSYEQYF	TRBV6-5	TRBJ2-7
CASIRGQGPYEQYF	TRBV6-5	TRBJ2-7
CASSVGGAGYEQYF	TRBV9	TRBJ2-7
CASSLSDRLGLYEQYF	TRBV7-2	TRBJ2-7
CSVRDSPTSYEQYF	TRBV29-1	TRBJ2-7
CASTEMGQQSTDTQYF	TRBV19	TRBJ2-3
CASSLARGNTEAFF	TRBV7-9	TRBJ1-1